The present entry profiles one T cell receptor (beta chain) with its context. Its specificity is unknown. The data originate from a study of blood T cells in healthy people across ages. The CDR3 totals 14 residues. The V gene's germline CDR1 is SNHLY and CDR2 FYNNEI. Trimming cost V 2 bases and J 9 bases; bases outside gene matches: 6. Sample-barcoded 5' priming and a J-beta primer mix drove a second PCR of about 7 to 12 cycles. Each CDR3 protein is one row after TCRdb ran MiXCR on the 5' RACE reads. The top ten clones hold 3.6% of a sample with hundreds of thousands of distinct CDR3 sequences, under 25% of them seen once. The study, taken as a whole, reports: Unsorted PBMCs prevented conclusive naive versus antigen-experienced comparison.

The chain employs TRBV2 and TRBJ2-1, with 8 bases fitting TRBD2. This sequence was found in a man aged 65 to 85 in good health. Specimen: blood. DNA for the CDR3: TGTGCCAGCAGTGAATCCGGGACTAGTAGTGAGCAGTTCTTC. As protein: CASSESGTSSEQFF.